The present entry profiles one T cell receptor (beta chain) with its context. Its specificity is unknown. One end of the junction is discordant with germline, which a read error may explain. The data are from a study of post-analysis software for immune sequencing data. In the study overall: Disease courses included relapsing-remitting, secondary progressive and progressive-relapsing multiple sclerosis.

The CDR3 spans 16 residues. Germline CDR1 and CDR2: LNHNV and YYDKDF (reference sequence). The study's findings and limits: Strong co-clustering by F measure linked samples that shared a preparation batch. In patients, TRBV5-6, TRBV5-1 and TRBV20-1 belonged to five TRBV segments found more frequently than in controls.

Unique molecular identifiers were carried by the TCR beta cDNA libraries. TCRdb reanalysed the PCR reads using MiXCR and keeps one entry per CDR3 protein. This repertoire shows roughly 540,000 distinct CDR3 sequences, approximately 34% found once; its top ten account for around 6.1%. The sample taken for sequencing was blood. This chain connects TRBV15 to TRBJ2-3, with TRBD2 identical over 7 bases. The receptor was derived from a girl between 2 and 17 years old with multiple sclerosis. CDR3 nucleotides: TGTGCCGCCAGCAGACGACTCAGCGGGGCAGCAGATACGCAGTATTTT. Amino acids: CAASRRLSGAADTQYF.